This TCR beta chain was recovered during a study of beta chain features in type 1 diabetes. Sorting that relied on CD45RO/CCR7/CD25/CD127/CD95/CD27 yielded CD4+ naive, central memory, regulatory and stem cell-like memory cells. The investigators reverse transcribed all of the isolated RNA, so they sequenced expressed TCRB transcripts. Measured with immunoSEQ multiplex PCR; TCRdb has only the in-frame clones, and not every one. This table holds roughly 500,000 clones, over 9.5% found once. The germline V gene encodes CDR1 SGHTA and CDR2 FQGNSA. Trimming cost V 1 base and J 6 bases, with 10 bases left between them. The CDR3 extends over 14 amino acids. Findings and caveats of the study: PCR might preferentially amplify shorter templates, equally in patients and controls.

This clone was counted many times. The antigen is undetermined. The sample taken for sequencing was naive CD4+ T cells from blood. This TCR was recovered from a woman between 18 and 29 years old in good health. The chain joins TRBV7-2 to TRBJ2-1; D not resolved. The CDR3 DNA follows: TGTGCCAGCAGCTTAGGATATGCCTCCAATGAGCAGTTCTTC. It codes for CASSLGYASNEQFF. Full variable domain (remainder filled in from reference TRBV7-2 and TRBJ2-1): GAGVSQSPSNKVTEKGKDVELRCDPISGHTALYWYRQSLGQGLEFLIYFQGNSAPDKSGLPSDRFSAERTGGSVSTLTIQRTQQEDSAVYLCASSLGYASNEQFFGPGTRLTVL.